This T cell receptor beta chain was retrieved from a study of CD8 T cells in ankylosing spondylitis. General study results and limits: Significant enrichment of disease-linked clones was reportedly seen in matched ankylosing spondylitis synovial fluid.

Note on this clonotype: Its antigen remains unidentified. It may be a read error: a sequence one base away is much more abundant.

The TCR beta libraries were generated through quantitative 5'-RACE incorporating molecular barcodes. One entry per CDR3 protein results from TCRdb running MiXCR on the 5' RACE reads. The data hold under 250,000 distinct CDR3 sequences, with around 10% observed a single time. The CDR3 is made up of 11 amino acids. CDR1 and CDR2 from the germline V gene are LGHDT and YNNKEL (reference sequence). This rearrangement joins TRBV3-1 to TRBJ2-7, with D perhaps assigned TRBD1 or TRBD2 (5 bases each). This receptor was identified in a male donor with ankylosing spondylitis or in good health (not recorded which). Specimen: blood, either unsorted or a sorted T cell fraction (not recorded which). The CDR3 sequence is CASRGTYAQYF. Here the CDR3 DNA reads TGTGCCAGCAGAGGGACCTACGCGCAGTACTTC.